This T cell receptor (beta chain) was sequenced during a study of T-cell reconstitution after alpha-beta-depleted transplantation in children. Study outcomes and limitations: The high TCRbeta diversity at day 60 in some patients came from surviving recipient T cells and thymic progenitors. T-cell counts and diversity were attributed mostly to newly produced T cells one year after transplant. Expanded graft clones, several hundred of them, were reportedly the source of alpha-beta T cells about two months after transplant.

As regards this clonotype: Its antigen is unknown.

Unique molecular identifiers were incorporated into the prepared TCRbeta library. TCRdb used MiXCR to reprocess the PCR reads, holding one entry per CDR3 protein. The sample lists around 800,000 distinct CDR3 sequences, approximately 15% seen once, with 5% in the top ten. The germline CDR1 and CDR2 sequences are LGHNA and YNFKEQ. J lost 5 bases, V lost 5 bases, and 14 bases had no gene match. The CDR3 contains 18 residues. The sample here was PBMCs, mostly from graft donor cells, taken 360 days after TCRalphabeta/CD19-depleted stem cell transplant. The chain has TRBV4-2 and TRBJ2-1; 11 positions match TRBD2. This TCR was recovered from a male patient between 5 and 17 years old who had a stem cell transplant for acute lymphoblastic leukemia, so the T cells may come from the graft donor. For the CDR3, the DNA is TGTGCCAGCAGCTCCAGACTAGCGGGACCTCCGCTGGACAATGAGCAGTTCTTC. It yields the protein CASSSRLAGPPLDNEQFF.